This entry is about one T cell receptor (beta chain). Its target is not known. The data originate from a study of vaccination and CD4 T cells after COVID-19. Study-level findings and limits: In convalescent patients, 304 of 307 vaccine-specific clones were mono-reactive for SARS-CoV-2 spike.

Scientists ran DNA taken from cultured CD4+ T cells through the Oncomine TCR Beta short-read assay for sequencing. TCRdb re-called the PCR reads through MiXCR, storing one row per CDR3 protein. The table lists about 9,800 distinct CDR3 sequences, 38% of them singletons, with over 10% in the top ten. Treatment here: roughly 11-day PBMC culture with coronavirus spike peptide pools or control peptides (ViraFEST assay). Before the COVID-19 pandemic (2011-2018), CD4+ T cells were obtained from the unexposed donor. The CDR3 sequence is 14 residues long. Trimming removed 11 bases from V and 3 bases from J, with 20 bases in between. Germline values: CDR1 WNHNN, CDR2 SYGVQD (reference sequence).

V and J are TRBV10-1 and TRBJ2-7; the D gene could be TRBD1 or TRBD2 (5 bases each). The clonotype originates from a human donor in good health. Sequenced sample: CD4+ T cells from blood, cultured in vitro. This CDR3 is CAGDGHPMVYEQYF. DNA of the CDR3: TGCGCCGGGGACGGCCACCCGATGGTCTACGAGCAGTACTTC.